This TCR beta chain was obtained from a study of blood T cell dynamics during melanoma immunotherapy. The method was immunoSEQ multiplex PCR; TCRdb's version includes in-frame clones alone and lacks a portion of them. In the table there are around 13,000 clones, about 91% of which are singletons. Per germline, CDR1 SEHNR and CDR2 FQNEAQ (reference sequence). The V gene lost 0 bases and the J gene lost 6 bases, with 12 bases spanning the gap. The CDR3 sequence is 15 residues long. To note about this clone: The antigen remains undetermined.

Whole-study findings and limits: Among sorted CD8+ subsets, immune-effector cells had the highest clonality and cell-free DNA similarity.

Time point: pre-treatment baseline. Sequenced material: effector memory CD8+ T cells from blood, taken from a patient treated with checkpoint blockade. The clonotype was recovered from a human donor with melanoma. This chain joins TRBV7-9 and TRBJ2-1; TRBD1 is a possible D gene (6 bases). The CDR3 nucleotides read TGTGCCAGCAGCTTAGCGGGGGCGGCTTCCAATGAGCAGTTCTTC. Its translation: CASSLAGAASNEQFF.